This T cell receptor (beta chain) was retrieved from a study of T cell responses to AZD1222 COVID-19 vaccine. Broader study findings: Recipients of two AZD1222 doses showed rising Spike-specific TCR breadth and depth. Spike was spanned by vaccine-associated CD4 TCRs, with dominance at 160-218 and 743-854.

This table comes from immunoSEQ multiplex PCR, and its TCRdb copy is limited to in-frame clones, with some not included. The profile shows roughly 160,000 clones, around 89% of them singletons. This CDR3 contains 13 residues. V lost 1 base and J lost 3, with 7 bases in between. Germline V CDR1 and CDR2: MGHRA, YSYEKL. With respect to this clone: Its target is not known.

The clonotype originates from an adult in good health. Sequencing was performed on peripheral blood, taken on day 0 of AZD1222 vaccination. V is TRBV4-1 and J is TRBJ2-7; D unresolved. Written as DNA, the CDR3 is TGCGCCAGCAGCCAAGTGTGGGGCTACGAGCAGTACGTC. This encodes CASSQVWGYEQYV.